The clone carrying this T cell receptor (beta chain) was counted ten times or more. The antigen remains unidentified. TCR beta CDR3 sequences were amplified from RNA transcripts. When the TCR CDR3 underwent first-round RT-PCR, the HTBI primer set was used. From the multiplex PCR reads, TCRdb called clonotypes with MiXCR, one entry per CDR3 protein. This table has 730,000 or so distinct CDR3 sequences, about 17% appearing once. Lactation, pregnancy, other autoimmune disease or uncontrolled infection excluded patients. Isolation of PBMCs was performed on around 10 ml fresh peripheral blood. These data are taken from a study of T cells in Graves' hyperthyroidism and ophthalmopathy. Germline V gene lookup returns CDR1 LGHDT and CDR2 YNNKEL (reference sequence). V lost 4 bases to trimming and J lost 1 base, with 7 bases between them. This CDR3 comprises 13 residues. Whole-study findings and limits: Ophthalmopathy cases were set apart from stable hyperthyroidism by a 13 V-J model. Expanded thyroid clonotypes (above 0.001) were mostly also found in blood.

This receptor was taken from a woman aged 50 to 60 with Graves' hyperthyroidism that later progressed to Graves' ophthalmopathy. This chain links TRBV3-1 with TRBJ1-1; the D is unclear. The sample comprised blood. For the CDR3, the DNA is TGTGCCAGCAGCCGAATCGGGAACACTGAAGCTTTCTTT. The encoded protein is CASSRIGNTEAFF.